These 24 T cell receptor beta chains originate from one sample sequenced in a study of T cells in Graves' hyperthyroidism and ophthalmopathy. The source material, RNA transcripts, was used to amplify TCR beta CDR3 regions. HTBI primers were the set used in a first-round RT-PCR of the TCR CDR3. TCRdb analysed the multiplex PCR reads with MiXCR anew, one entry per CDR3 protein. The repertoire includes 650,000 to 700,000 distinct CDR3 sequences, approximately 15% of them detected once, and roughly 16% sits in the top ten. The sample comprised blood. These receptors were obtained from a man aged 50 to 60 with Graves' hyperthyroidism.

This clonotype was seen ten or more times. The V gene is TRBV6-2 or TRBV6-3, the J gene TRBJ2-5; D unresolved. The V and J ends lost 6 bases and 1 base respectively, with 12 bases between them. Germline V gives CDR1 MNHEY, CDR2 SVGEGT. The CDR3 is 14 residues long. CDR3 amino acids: CASSRSSRQETQYF. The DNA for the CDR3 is TGTGCCAGCAGCCGAAGTAGCCGCCAAGAGACCCAGTACTTC.

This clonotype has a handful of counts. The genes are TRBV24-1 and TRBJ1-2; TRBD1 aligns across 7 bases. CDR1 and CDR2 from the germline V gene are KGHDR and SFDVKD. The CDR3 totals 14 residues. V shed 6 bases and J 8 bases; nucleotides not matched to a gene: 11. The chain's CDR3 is CATSPGDRIEGYTF. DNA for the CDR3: TGTGCCACCAGTCCCGGGGACAGAATTGAAGGCTACACCTTC.

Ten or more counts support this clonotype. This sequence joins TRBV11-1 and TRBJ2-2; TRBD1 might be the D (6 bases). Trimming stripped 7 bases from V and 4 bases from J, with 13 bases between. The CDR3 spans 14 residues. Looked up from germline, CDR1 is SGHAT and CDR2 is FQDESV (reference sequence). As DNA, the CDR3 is TGTGCCAGCAAAACGGGACACAGCACCGGGGAGCTGTTTTTT. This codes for CASKTGHSTGELFF.

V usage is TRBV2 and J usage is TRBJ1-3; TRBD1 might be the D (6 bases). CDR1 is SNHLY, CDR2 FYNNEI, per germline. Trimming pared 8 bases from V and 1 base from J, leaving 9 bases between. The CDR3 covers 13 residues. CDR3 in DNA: TGTGCCAGCCACAGGGAGTCTGGAAACACCATATATTTT. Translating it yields CASHRESGNTIYF.

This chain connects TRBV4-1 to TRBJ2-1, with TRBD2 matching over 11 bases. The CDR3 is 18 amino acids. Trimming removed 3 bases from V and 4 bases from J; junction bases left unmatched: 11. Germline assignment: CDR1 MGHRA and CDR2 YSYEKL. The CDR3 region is CASSQGGSLAGGYNEQFF. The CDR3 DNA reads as TGCGCCAGCAGCCAGGGCGGGTCTCTAGCGGGAGGATACAATGAGCAGTTCTTC.

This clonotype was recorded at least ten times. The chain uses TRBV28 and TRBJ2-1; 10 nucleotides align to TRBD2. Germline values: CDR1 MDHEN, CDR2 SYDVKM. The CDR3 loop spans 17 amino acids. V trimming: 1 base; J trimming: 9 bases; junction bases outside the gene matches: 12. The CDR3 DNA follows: TGTGCCAGCAGTTTATCAGGTGCTAGCGGGAGCCAGGGTGAGCAGTTCTTC. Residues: CASSLSGASGSQGEQFF.

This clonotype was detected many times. In DNA form, the CDR3 reads TGTGCCAGCAGGCTACACAGGGGCAGCTATGGCTACACCTTC. It yields the protein CASRLHRGSYGYTF. J is TRBJ1-2 and V is TRBV27; 7 nucleotides match TRBD1. CDR3 length: 14 residues. Trimming removed 6 bases from V and 4 bases from J; junction bases left unmatched: 8. Germline V gene lookup returns CDR1 MNHEY and CDR2 SMNVEV (reference sequence).

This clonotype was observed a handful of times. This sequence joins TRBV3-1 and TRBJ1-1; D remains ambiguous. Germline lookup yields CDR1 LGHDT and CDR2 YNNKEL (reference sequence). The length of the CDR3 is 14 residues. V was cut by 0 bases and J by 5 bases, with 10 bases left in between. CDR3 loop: CASSQDWSKTEAFF. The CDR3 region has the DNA TGTGCCAGCAGCCAAGACTGGTCGAAGACTGAAGCTTTCTTT.

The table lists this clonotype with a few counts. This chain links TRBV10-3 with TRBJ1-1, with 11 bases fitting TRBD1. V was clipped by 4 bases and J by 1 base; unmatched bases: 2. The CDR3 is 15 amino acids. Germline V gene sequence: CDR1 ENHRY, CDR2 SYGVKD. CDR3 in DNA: TGTGCCATCAGTGGGGACAGGGGGACGAACACTGAAGCTTTCTTT. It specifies CAISGDRGTNTEAFF.

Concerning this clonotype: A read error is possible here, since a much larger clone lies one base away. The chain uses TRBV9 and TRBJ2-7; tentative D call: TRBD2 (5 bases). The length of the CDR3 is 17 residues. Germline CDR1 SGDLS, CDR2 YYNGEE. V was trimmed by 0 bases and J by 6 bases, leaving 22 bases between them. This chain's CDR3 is CASSVGDRTGRVAEQYF. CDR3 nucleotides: TGTGCCAGCAGCGTAGGAGATCGGACGGGAAGGGTTGCCGAGCAGTACTTC. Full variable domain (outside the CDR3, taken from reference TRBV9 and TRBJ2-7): DSGVTQTPKHLITATGQRVTLRCSPRSGDLSVYWYQQSLDQGLQFLIQYYNGEERAKGNILERFSAQQFPDLHSELNLSSLELGDSALYFCASSVGDRTGRVAEQYFGPGTRLTVT.

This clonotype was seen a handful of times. The CDR3 loop reads CASRGTGTSAYEQYF. The CDR3 DNA follows: TGTGCCAGTAGGGGGACCGGGACTAGCGCCTACGAGCAGTACTTC. The chain recombines TRBV19 with TRBJ2-7; 10 bases align to TRBD2. Germline trimming cut 6 bases from V and 2 bases from J; bases unmatched to any gene: 7. Germline V gene sequence: CDR1 LNHDA, CDR2 SQIVND (reference sequence). The CDR3 sequence is 15 residues long. Full variable domain (outside the CDR3, taken from reference TRBV19 and TRBJ2-7): DGGITQSPKYLFRKEGQNVTLSCEQNLNHDAMYWYRQDPGQGLRLIYYSQIVNDFQKGDIAEGYSVSREKKESFPLTVTSAQKNPTAFYLCASRGTGTSAYEQYFGPGTRLTVT.

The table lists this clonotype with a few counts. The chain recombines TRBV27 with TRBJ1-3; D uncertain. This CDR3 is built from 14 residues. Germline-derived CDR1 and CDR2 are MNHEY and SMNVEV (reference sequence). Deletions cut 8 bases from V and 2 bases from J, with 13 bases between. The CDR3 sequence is CASVGPKPGNTIYF. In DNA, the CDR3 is TGTGCCAGCGTGGGTCCCAAGCCTGGAAACACCATATATTTT.

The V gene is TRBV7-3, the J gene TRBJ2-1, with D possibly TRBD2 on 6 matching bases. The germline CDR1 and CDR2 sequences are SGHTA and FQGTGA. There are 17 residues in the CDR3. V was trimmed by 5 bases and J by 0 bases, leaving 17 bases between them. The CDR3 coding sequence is TGTGCCAGCAGCCCGAAAGGAGGGACCTTCTCCTACAATGAGCAGTTCTTC. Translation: CASSPKGGTFSYNEQFF.

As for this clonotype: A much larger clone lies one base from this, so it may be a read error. The CDR3 reads CAWGQGAMGNYGYTF. CDR3 coding DNA: TGTGCCTGGGGACAGGGGGCAATGGGAAACTATGGCTACACCTTC. The rearrangement links TRBV30 to TRBJ1-2; 11 nucleotides agree with TRBD1. The CDR3 contains 15 residues. Per germline, CDR1 GTSNPN and CDR2 SVGIG (reference sequence). The J segment lost 2 bases and the V segment lost 5 bases, leaving 7 bases of the junction unmatched.

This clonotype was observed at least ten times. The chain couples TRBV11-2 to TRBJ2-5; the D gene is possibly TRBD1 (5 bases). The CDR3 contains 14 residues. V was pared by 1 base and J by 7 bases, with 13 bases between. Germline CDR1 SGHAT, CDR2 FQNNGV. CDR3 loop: CASSLGGLMGTQYF. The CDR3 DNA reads TGTGCCAGCAGCTTAGGGGGCCTGATGGGGACCCAGTACTTC.

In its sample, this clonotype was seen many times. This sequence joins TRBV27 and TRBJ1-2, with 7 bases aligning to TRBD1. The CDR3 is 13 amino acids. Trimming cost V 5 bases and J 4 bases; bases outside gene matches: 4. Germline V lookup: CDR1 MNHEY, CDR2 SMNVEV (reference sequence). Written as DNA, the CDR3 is TGTGCCAGCAGTGGGGACAGAAGCTATGGCTACACCTTC. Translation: CASSGDRSYGYTF.

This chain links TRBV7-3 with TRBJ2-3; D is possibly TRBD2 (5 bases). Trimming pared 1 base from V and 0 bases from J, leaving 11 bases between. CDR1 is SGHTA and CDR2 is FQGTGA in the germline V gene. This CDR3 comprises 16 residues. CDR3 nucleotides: TGTGCCAGCAGCTTAATGTCGGGGTTTAGCACAGATACGCAGTATTTT. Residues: CASSLMSGFSTDTQYF.

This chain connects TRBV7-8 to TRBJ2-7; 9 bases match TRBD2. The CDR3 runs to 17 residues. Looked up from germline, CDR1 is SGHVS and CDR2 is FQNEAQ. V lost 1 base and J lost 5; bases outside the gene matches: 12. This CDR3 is CASSLVSGRGGSHEQYF. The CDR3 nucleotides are TGTGCCAGCAGCTTAGTTTCCGGGCGGGGGGGTTCCCACGAGCAGTACTTC.

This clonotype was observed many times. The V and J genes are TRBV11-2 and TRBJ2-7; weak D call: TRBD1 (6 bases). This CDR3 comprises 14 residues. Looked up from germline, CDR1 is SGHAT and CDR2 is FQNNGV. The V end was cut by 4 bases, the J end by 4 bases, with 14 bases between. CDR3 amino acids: CASSYVQGSYEQYF. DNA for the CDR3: TGTGCCAGCAGCTACGTACAGGGTTCTTACGAGCAGTACTTC.

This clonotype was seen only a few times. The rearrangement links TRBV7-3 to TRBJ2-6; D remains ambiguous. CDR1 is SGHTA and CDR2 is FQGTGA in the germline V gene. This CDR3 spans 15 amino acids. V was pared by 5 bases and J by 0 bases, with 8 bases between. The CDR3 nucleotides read TGTGCCAGCAGCCGTCCTAACTCTGGGGCCAACGTCCTGACTTTC. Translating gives CASSRPNSGANVLTF.

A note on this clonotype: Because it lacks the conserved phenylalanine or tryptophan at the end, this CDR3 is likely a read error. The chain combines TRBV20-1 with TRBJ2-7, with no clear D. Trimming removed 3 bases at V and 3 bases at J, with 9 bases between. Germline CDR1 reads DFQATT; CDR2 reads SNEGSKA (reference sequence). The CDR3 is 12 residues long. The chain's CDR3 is CSASVRHYEQYL. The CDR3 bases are TGCAGTGCTAGCGTTCGGCACTACGAGCAGTACCTC.

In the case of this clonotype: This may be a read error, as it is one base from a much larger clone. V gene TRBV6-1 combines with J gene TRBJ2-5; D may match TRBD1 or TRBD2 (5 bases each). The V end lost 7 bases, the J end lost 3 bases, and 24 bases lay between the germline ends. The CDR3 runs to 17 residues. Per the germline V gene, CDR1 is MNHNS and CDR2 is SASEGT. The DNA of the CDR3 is TGTGCCAGCATCCTTACGGGGCTCCGGGACGGAGAAGAGACCCAGTACTTC. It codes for CASILTGLRDGEETQYF.

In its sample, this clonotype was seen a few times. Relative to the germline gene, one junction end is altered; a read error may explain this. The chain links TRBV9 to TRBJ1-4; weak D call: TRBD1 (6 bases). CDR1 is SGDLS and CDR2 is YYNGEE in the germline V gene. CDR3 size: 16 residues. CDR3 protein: CASSAKSGAGNEELFF. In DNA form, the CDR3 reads TGTGCCAGCAGCGCAAAATCAGGGGCCGGGAATGAAGAACTGTTTTTT.

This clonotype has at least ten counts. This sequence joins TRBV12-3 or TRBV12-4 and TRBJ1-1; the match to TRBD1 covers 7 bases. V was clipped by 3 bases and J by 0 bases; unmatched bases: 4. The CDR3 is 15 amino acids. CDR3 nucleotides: TGTGCCAGCAGTTTCGGGGGACAGTTGAACACTGAAGCTTTCTTT. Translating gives CASSFGGQLNTEAFF.